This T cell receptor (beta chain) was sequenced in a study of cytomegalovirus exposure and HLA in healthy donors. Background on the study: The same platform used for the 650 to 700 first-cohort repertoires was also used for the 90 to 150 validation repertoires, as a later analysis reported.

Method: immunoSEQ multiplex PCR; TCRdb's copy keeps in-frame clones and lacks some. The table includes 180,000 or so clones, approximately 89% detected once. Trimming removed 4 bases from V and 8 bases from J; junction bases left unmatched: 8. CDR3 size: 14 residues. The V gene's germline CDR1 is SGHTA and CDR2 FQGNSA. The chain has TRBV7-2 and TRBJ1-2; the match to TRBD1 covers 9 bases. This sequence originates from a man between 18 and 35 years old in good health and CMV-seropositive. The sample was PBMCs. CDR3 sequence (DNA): TGTGCCAGCAGCTCGGACAGGGGTTCGGGCGGCTACACCTTC. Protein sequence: CASSSDRGSGGYTF. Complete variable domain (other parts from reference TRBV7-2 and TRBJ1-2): GAGVSQSPSNKVTEKGKDVELRCDPISGHTALYWYRQSLGQGLEFLIYFQGNSAPDKSGLPSDRFSAERTGGSVSTLTIQRTQQEDSAVYLCASSSDRGSGGYTFGSGTRLTVV.